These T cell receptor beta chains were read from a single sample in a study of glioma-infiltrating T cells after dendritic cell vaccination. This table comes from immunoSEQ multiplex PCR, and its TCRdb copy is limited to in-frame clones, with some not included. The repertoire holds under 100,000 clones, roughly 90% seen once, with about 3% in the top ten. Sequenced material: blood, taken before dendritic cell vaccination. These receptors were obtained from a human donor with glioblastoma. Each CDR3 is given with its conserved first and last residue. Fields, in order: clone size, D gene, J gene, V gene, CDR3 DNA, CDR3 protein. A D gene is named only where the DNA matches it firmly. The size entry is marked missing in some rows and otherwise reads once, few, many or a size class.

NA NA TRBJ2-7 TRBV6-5 TGTGCCGTATCCAGGGGCTACGAGCAGTACTTC CAVSRGYEQYF
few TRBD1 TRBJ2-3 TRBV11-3 TGTGCCAGCAGCCACAGGGGTACAGATACGCAGTATTTT CASSHRGTDTQYF
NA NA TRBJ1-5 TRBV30 TGTGCCTGGAGTCGGGGGGGCAGGCAGCCCCAGCATTTT CAWSRGGRQPQHF
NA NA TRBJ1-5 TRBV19 TGTGCCAGTAGTATGCGGCAGGGGTTAGAGCCCCAGCATTTT CASSMRQGLEPQHF
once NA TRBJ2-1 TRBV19 TGTGCCAGTAGTATAGGGGGGGGGCTGGACCAGTTCTTC CASSIGGGLDQFF
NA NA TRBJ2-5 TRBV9 TGTGCCAGCAGCGTAGCGGGGTCAGCTGGGGAGACCCAGTACTTC CASSVAGSAGETQYF
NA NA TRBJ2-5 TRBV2 TGTGCCAGCAGTGAAGTGGGGGCAGAGACCCAGTACTTC CASSEVGAETQYF
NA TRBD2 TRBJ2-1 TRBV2 TGTGCCAGCAGTCTAGCGGGGGAGCAGTTCTTC CASSLAGEQFF
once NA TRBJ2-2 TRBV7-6 TGTGCCAGCAGGATCCGGGACTCCCTTAATAGTTACACCGGGGAGCTGTTTTTT CASRIRDSLNSYTGELFF
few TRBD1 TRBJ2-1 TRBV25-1 TGTGCCAGCAGTGTCCCGCAGGGGTCAACCGACAGGGATGAGCAGTTCTTC CASSVPQGSTDRDEQFF
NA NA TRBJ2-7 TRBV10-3 TGTGCCACCCGGGACACGTCCTACGAGCAGTACTTC CATRDTSYEQYF
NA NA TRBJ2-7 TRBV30 TGTGCCTGGAGTCGGTCACTCGAGCAGTACTTC CAWSRSLEQYF
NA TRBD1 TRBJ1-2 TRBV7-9 TGTGCCAGCAGCTCAGAAACCGACAGGGAATATGGCTACACCTTC CASSSETDREYGYTF
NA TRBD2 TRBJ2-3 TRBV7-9 TGTGCCAGCAGCCGTACTAGCGGCACAGATACGCAGTATTTT CASSRTSGTDTQYF
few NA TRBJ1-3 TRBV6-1 TGTGCCAGCAGTGAGGGCAGAGGAAACACCATATATTTT CASSEGRGNTIYF
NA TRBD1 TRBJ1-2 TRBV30 TGTGCCTGGAGTGTACGGGACAGGGAGTATGGCTACACCTTC CAWSVRDREYGYTF
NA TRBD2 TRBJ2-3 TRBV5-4 TGTGCCAGCAGCTTTAGCGGGAGCCCCAGCACAGATACGCAGTATTTT CASSFSGSPSTDTQYF
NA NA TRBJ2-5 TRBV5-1 TGCGCCAGCAGCTTGGACAGTGGGGAGACCCAGTACTTC CASSLDSGETQYF
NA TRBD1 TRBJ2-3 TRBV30 TGTGCCTGGAGTCCCAATCAGGGGGCTGGAGATACGCAGTATTTT CAWSPNQGAGDTQYF
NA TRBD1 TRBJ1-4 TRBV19 TGTGCCAGTAGTGAGGGACAGGGGGTTGAAAAACTGTTTTTT CASSEGQGVEKLFF
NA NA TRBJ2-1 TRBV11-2 TGTGCCAGCAGCTTACGCGCCCCCCCGGGGGGCGATGAGCAGTTCTTC CASSLRAPPGGDEQFF
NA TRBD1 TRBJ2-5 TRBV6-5 TGTGCCAGCAGTTATACGGGACAGGGACGAGAGACCCAGTACTTC CASSYTGQGRETQYF
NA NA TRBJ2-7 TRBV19 TGTGCCAGTAGTCTTCAGGGTTACGAGCAGTACTTC CASSLQGYEQYF
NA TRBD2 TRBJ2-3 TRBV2 TGTGCCAGCAGTGGGGGGACTAGCGGGAGCAAAGCAGATACGCAGTATTTT CASSGGTSGSKADTQYF
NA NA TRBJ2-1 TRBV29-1 TGCAGCGTTGCAGGGGACCTGAGCTCCTACAATGAGCAGTTCTTC CSVAGDLSSYNEQFF
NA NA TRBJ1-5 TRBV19 TGTGCCAGTAGTCGCCAGAATAGCAATCAGCCCCAGCATTTT CASSRQNSNQPQHF
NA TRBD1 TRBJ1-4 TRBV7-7 TGTGCTAGCAGCTCGGACAGGGATGCAAAACTGTTTTTT CASSSDRDAKLFF
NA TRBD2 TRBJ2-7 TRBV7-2 TGTGCCAGCAGCTTAGTTTGGCGGGGGGCAGTCTACGAGCAGTACTTC CASSLVWRGAVYEQYF
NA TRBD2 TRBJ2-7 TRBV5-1 TGCGCCAGCAGCTTGGCCACTAGCGGGTGGGAAGAGCAGTACTTC CASSLATSGWEEQYF
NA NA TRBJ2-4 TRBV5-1 TGCGCCAGCAGCCCTCAGGCCGAGGGAGTCATTCAGTACTTC CASSPQAEGVIQYF
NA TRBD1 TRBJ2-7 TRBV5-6 TGTGCCAGCAGCTCGGCCGGGTTCGGGACAGGGGCCTACGAGCAGTACTTC CASSSAGFGTGAYEQYF
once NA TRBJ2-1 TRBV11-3 TGTGCCAGCAGCTTAGTGAGGAACAATGAGCAGTTCTTC CASSLVRNNEQFF
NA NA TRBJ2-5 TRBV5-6 TGTGCCAGCAGCTTGCTGCGGGAGACCCAGTACTTC CASSLLRETQYF
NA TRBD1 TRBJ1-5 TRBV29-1 TGCAGCGTTGCAACAGGGGAAGGCAATCAGCCCCAGCATTTT CSVATGEGNQPQHF
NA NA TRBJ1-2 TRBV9 TGTGCCAGCAGCGTAGCGCGGGGGACGAACTATGGCTACACCTTC CASSVARGTNYGYTF
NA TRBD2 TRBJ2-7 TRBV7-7 TGTGCTAGCAGCTCAGGACTAGCCGGCGAGCAGTACTTC CASSSGLAGEQYF
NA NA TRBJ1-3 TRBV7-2 TGTGCCAGCAGCTACTCCGGGACTGTACTGTCGAGAAACACCATATATTTT CASSYSGTVLSRNTIYF
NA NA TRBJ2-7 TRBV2 TGTGCCAGCAGTGCCTCCGGGGTGGGCCACGAGCAGTACTTC CASSASGVGHEQYF
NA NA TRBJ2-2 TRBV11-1 TGTGCCAGCAGCTCCTTAGCGGATAGGAAGGCCGGGGAGCTGTTTTTT CASSSLADRKAGELFF
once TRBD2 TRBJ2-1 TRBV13 TGTGCCAGCAGCTGGTCCGGGACTAGAAATGAGCAGTTCTTC CASSWSGTRNEQFF
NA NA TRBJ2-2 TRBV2 TGTGCCAGCAGTCCAGATCACACCGGGGAGCTGTTTTTT CASSPDHTGELFF